A single sample is the source of the 20 T cell receptor beta chains below, sequenced in a study of blood T cell repertoires in COVID-19. Measured with immunoSEQ multiplex PCR; TCRdb has only the in-frame clones, and not every one. The sample consists of about 82,000 clones, 75% to 90% of them appearing once. Sequencing input: peripheral blood. The receptors here all came from a middle-aged woman with active or convalescent COVID-19.

The chain recombines TRBV5-3 with TRBJ2-3, with a tentative D call TRBD2 (6 bases). TRBV5-3 is sorted into the ORF group, with uncertain function. The CDR3 extends over 17 amino acids. Trimming removed 0 bases at V and 4 bases at J, with 18 bases between. The CDR3 protein is CARSLAPRGRWADTQYF. For the CDR3, the DNA is TGTGCCAGAAGCTTGGCCCCCCGGGGGAGATGGGCAGATACGCAGTATTTT.

Only a few counts were recorded for this clone. Other DNA sequences within the sample encode an identical CDR3. The CDR3 DNA reads as TGTGCCAGCAGCCCAACAGGTAACACTGAAGCTTTCTTT. Its protein product is CASSPTGNTEAFF. This chain joins TRBV7-9 and TRBJ1-1, with D maybe TRBD1 (5 bases). Trimming removed 5 bases from V and 2 bases from J, with 9 bases in between. CDR3 length equals 13 residues. Germline V gene sequence: CDR1 SEHNR, CDR2 FQNEAQ (reference sequence). Variable domain in full (rest from reference TRBV7-9 and TRBJ1-1): DTGVSQNPRHKITKRGQNVTFRCDPISEHNRLYWYRQTLGQGPEFLTYFQNEAQLEKSRLLSDRFSAERPKGSFSTLEIQRTEQGDSAMYLCASSPTGNTEAFFGQGTRLTVV.

The genes are TRBV27 and TRBJ2-1; D is possibly TRBD1 (6 bases). Deletions cut 3 bases from V and 10 bases from J, with 22 bases between. Looked up from germline, CDR1 is MNHEY and CDR2 is SMNVEV (reference sequence). The CDR3 runs 16 residues. As DNA, the CDR3 is TGTGCCAGCAGTTTTGGGAACCGGGACACGGTTTCGGAGCAGTTCTTC. Translation gives CASSFGNRDTVSEQFF.

This clone appeared a few times. This chain uses TRBV29-1 with TRBJ2-7; D unclear. The CDR3 sequence is 11 residues long. Germline V gene sequence: CDR1 SQVTM, CDR2 ANQGSEA. The V and J ends lost 6 bases and 2 bases respectively, with 8 bases between them. This chain's CDR3 is CSVRQTYEQYF. The CDR3 DNA is TGCAGCGTCCGACAAACCTACGAGCAGTACTTC.

J is TRBJ2-7 and V is TRBV9; D gene ambiguous. Trimming took 0 bases from V and 1 from J, leaving 8 bases between them. Germline assignment: CDR1 SGDLS and CDR2 YYNGEE. The CDR3 sequence is 14 residues long. The CDR3 loop reads CASSVESVSYEQYF. CDR3 DNA sequence: TGTGCCAGCAGCGTAGAGAGTGTGTCCTACGAGCAGTACTTC.

This chain links TRBV12-3 or TRBV12-4 with TRBJ2-1; no definite D call. The CDR3 has 12 residues. Trimming cost V 6 bases and J 9 bases, with 12 bases left between them. CDR3 amino acids: CASSPRGGEQFF. The CDR3 DNA is TGTGCCAGCAGCCCCCGCGGTGGTGAGCAGTTCTTC.

The genes are TRBV7-8 and TRBJ1-2; no clear D gene. With 5 bases removed from V and 4 bases from J, the gap between germline ends came to 23 bases. The CDR3 consists of 17 residues. In germline, CDR1 is SGHVS, CDR2 FQNEAQ. The CDR3, as DNA: TGTGCCAGCAGCACTAGTCACCTTAAGTGGGCAGGCTATGGCTACACCTTC. It is translated as CASSTSHLKWAGYGYTF.

The rearrangement joins TRBV3-1 (or the pseudogene TRBV3-2) to TRBJ2-3; 9 bases map to TRBD2. Germline loops: CDR1 LGHDT, CDR2 YNNKEL (reference sequence). Trimming at V came to 2 bases and at J to 4 bases, leaving 7 bases not matched to a gene. The CDR3 length is 16 residues. CDR3: CASSQYLAGRADTQYF. The CDR3 DNA reads TGTGCCAGCAGCCAATATCTAGCGGGAAGGGCAGATACGCAGTATTTT.

CDR3 bases: TGTGCCAGCAGCCGCAGCGGGGTCTCCTACAATGAGCAGTTCTTC. It translates to CASSRSGVSYNEQFF. The rearrangement joins TRBV7-8 to TRBJ2-1, with 7 bases matching TRBD2. Germline loops: CDR1 SGHVS, CDR2 FQNEAQ. Losses at the gene ends were 5 bases for V and 0 bases for J; bases not matched to a gene: 4. This CDR3 has 15 amino acids.

The CDR3 loop is CASTRDRGNYEQYF. Written as DNA, the CDR3 is TGTGCCAGCACCCGGGACAGGGGGAACTACGAGCAGTACTTC. This rearrangement joins TRBV28 to TRBJ2-7; 11 nucleotides agree with TRBD1. This CDR3 has 14 residues. Trimming cost V 7 bases and J 3 bases; bases outside gene matches: 5. CDR1 and CDR2 from the germline V gene are MDHEN and SYDVKM.

The chain has TRBV30 and TRBJ2-5; D may be TRBD1 (6 bases). Germline V CDR1 and CDR2: GTSNPN, SVGIG (reference sequence). Between the trimmed V and J ends, which lost 2 bases and 3 bases, there was a span of 13 bases. The length of the CDR3 is 14 residues. This CDR3 is CAWSLGGKKETQYF. DNA for the CDR3: TGTGCCTGGAGTTTAGGGGGAAAGAAAGAGACCCAGTACTTC.

The chain uses TRBV7-9 and TRBJ2-1, with D possibly matching TRBD2 (6 bases). V was clipped by 5 bases and J by 2 bases, with 10 bases between them. The CDR3 consists of 14 residues. CDR1 and CDR2 (germline): SEHNR, FQNEAQ (reference sequence). DNA of the CDR3: TGTGCCAGCAGCCTCTCGGGGGCCTACAATGAGCAGTTCTTC. As protein: CASSLSGAYNEQFF. The whole variable domain, remainder taken from reference TRBV7-9 and TRBJ2-1, is DTGVSQNPRHKITKRGQNVTFRCDPISEHNRLYWYRQTLGQGPEFLTYFQNEAQLEKSRLLSDRFSAERPKGSFSTLEIQRTEQGDSAMYLCASSLSGAYNEQFFGPGTRLTVL.

This clone was counted a few times. The chain uses TRBV4-2 and TRBJ1-4; D is uncertain. Germline lookup yields CDR1 LGHNA and CDR2 YNFKEQ. The CDR3 consists of 16 residues. V lost 1 base, J lost 0 bases, and 9 bases lay in between. CDR3 DNA sequence: TGTGCCAGCAGCCAAGGACAAGAACCAACTAATGAAAAACTGTTTTTT. Protein: CASSQGQEPTNEKLFF.

V is TRBV5-5 and J is TRBJ2-7, with TRBD2 matching 8 bases. This CDR3 comprises 15 residues. The J segment lost 2 bases and the V segment lost 4 bases, leaving 8 bases of the junction unmatched. Germline values: CDR1 SGHKS, CDR2 YYEKEE (reference sequence). The CDR3 sequence: CASSIGGGRPYEQYF. The CDR3 nucleotides are TGTGCCAGCAGCATCGGGGGGGGCAGGCCCTACGAGCAGTACTTC.

The chain carries TRBV5-4 and TRBJ2-2; 10 bases are a match to TRBD2. The V gene end was trimmed by 2 bases and the J gene end by 1 base; junction bases not matched to a gene: 8. Germline CDR1 and CDR2: SGHNT and YYREEE (reference sequence). This CDR3 contains 18 residues. CDR3 in DNA: TGTGCCAGCAGCTTATTTAGGAGCGGGAGGGTGAACACCGGGGAGCTGTTTTTT. Translation: CASSLFRSGRVNTGELFF.

The chain is built from TRBV10-3 and TRBJ1-3; D gene uncertain. The V and J ends lost 9 bases and 0 bases respectively, with 6 bases between them. The CDR3 runs to 12 residues. Germline loops: CDR1 ENHRY, CDR2 SYGVKD. The CDR3 here is CAIRSSGNTIYF. The CDR3 DNA reads TGTGCCATACGGAGCTCTGGAAACACCATATATTTT.

A single count supports this clone. The gene calls are TRBV2 and TRBJ2-3, with TRBD1 identical over 9 bases. The CDR3 length is 16 residues. Germline V gene data show CDR1 as SNHLY and CDR2 as FYNNEI. V lost 3 bases and J lost 0; bases outside the gene matches: 4. The CDR3 nucleotides are TGTGCCAGCAGTGAGCAGGGACAGGGCAGCACAGATACGCAGTATTTT. It codes for CASSEQGQGSTDTQYF.

The rearrangement joins TRBV28 to TRBJ1-5; the D gene is possibly TRBD1 (6 bases). CDR1 and CDR2 (germline): MDHEN, SYDVKM. This CDR3 contains 14 residues. V lost 6 bases and J lost 1, with 10 bases in between. The CDR3 loop reads CASSFTGSNQPQHF. For the CDR3, the DNA is TGTGCCAGCAGCTTCACAGGGAGCAATCAGCCCCAGCATTTT.

This clone was seen once. As DNA, the CDR3 is TGTGCCAGCAGTGAACAGAGGGGGCTGTACAATGAGCAGTTCTTC. Residues: CASSEQRGLYNEQFF. This chain connects TRBV2 to TRBJ2-1; TRBD1 matches at 7 bases. V shed 2 bases, J shed 4 bases, and the junction held 5 bases outside the gene matches. CDR1 and CDR2 from the germline V gene are SNHLY and FYNNEI. This CDR3 is built from 15 residues.

The chain recombines TRBV7-9 with TRBJ2-7; 8 bases agree with TRBD1. Germline CDR1 is SEHNR and CDR2 is FQNEAQ (reference sequence). CDR3 length: 13 amino acids. V lost 7 bases to trimming and J lost 1 base; unmatched junction nucleotides: 3. CDR3 sequence (DNA): TGTGCCAGCACCAGGACAGGGTCCTACGAGCAGTACTTC. This translates into CASTRTGSYEQYF. The variable domain in full, completed from reference TRBV7-9 and TRBJ2-7, reads DTGVSQNPRHKITKRGQNVTFRCDPISEHNRLYWYRQTLGQGPEFLTYFQNEAQLEKSRLLSDRFSAERPKGSFSTLEIQRTEQGDSAMYLCASTRTGSYEQYFGPGTRLTVT.